The T cell receptor (beta chain) described here comes from a study of T cells in Graves' hyperthyroidism and ophthalmopathy. Germline lookup yields CDR1 LGHNA and CDR2 YSLEER. V gave up 0 bases and J gave up 4 bases, with 13 bases separating them. The CDR3 consists of 16 residues. The TCR beta CDR3 regions underwent amplification using RNA transcripts as the source. Primed by the HTBI set, a first-round RT-PCR was run on the TCR CDR3. TCRdb fed the multiplex PCR reads into MiXCR, producing one record per CDR3 protein. In the table there are 700,000 to 850,000 distinct CDR3 sequences, under 45% of which are singletons. Graves' hyperthyroidism showing no ophthalmopathy progression within 18 months was considered stable. Newly diagnosed hyperthyroidism patients aged 18 to 65 years had disease lasting under 2 months. Patients were excluded because of uncontrolled infection, other autoimmune disease, pregnancy or lactation.

This TCR derives from a woman in her thirties or forties with Graves' hyperthyroidism. The chain carries TRBV4-3 and TRBJ1-3; no definite D call. Sequencing input: blood. CDR3 sequence: CASSQDRKALGNTIYF. The CDR3 nucleotides are TGCGCCAGCAGCCAAGATAGGAAGGCTCTAGGAAACACCATATATTTT.